The 14 T cell receptor beta chains below were found in one sample sequenced in a study of blood T cell repertoires in COVID-19. Libraries were prepared by immunoSEQ multiplex PCR; TCRdb keeps only in-frame clonotypes and omits some of them. The table has around 180,000 clones, roughly 81% seen once. Sequenced: peripheral blood. The receptors shown here come from a woman older than 75 with COVID-19, enrolled during active disease.

This clone was recorded only once. This chain uses TRBV7-9 with TRBJ1-2, with TRBD1 matching over 7 bases. The CDR3 consists of 15 residues. Trimming took 3 bases from V and 4 from J; bases not matched to a gene: 8. Germline V gene lookup returns CDR1 SEHNR and CDR2 FQNEAQ (reference sequence). The chain's CDR3 is CASSFTWTGVYGYTF. The CDR3 bases are TGTGCCAGCAGCTTTACTTGGACAGGAGTCTATGGCTACACCTTC.

V gene TRBV11-2 combines with J gene TRBJ2-4; 7 bases agree with TRBD2. The germline CDR1 and CDR2 sequences are SGHAT and FQNNGV. V gave up 2 bases and J gave up 0 bases; unmatched junction bases: 4. The CDR3 runs to 16 residues. The DNA of the CDR3 is TGTGCCAGCAGCTTAATGGGGGGGGTAGCCAAAAACATTCAGTACTTC. Translating it yields CASSLMGGVAKNIQYF.

The gene calls are TRBV11-3 and TRBJ2-1; a possible D gene is TRBD2 (5 bases). From germline, CDR1 is SGHNT and CDR2 YENEEA. The CDR3 runs 17 residues. V lost 2 bases and J lost 2, with 16 bases in between. The CDR3 loop reads CASSLIITGSAYNEQFF. The CDR3 nucleotides are TGTGCCAGCAGCTTAATTATAACGGGGTCGGCCTACAATGAGCAGTTCTTC. The complete variable domain, with remaining parts taken from reference TRBV11-3 and TRBJ2-1, reads EAGVVQSPRYKIIEKKQPVAFWCNPISGHNTLYWYLQNLGQGPELLIRYENEEAVDDSQLPKDRFSAERLKGVDSTLKIQPAELGDSAVYLCASSLIITGSAYNEQFFGPGTRLTVL.

The J gene is TRBJ2-7, the V gene TRBV3-1 (or the pseudogene TRBV3-2); D not resolved. Germline loops: CDR1 LGHDT, CDR2 YNNKEL (reference sequence). CDR3 length equals 15 residues. V dropped 1 base and J dropped 2 bases, with 12 bases sitting between them. CDR3 DNA sequence: TGTGCCAGCAGCCAAGTACCGGTAAGTCCCTACGAGCAGTACTTC. Amino acids: CASSQVPVSPYEQYF.

The V call is TRBV5-4, the J call TRBJ2-2; 11 bases agree with TRBD2. Germline CDR1 SGHNT, CDR2 YYREEE (reference sequence). The CDR3 covers 16 residues. With V trimmed by 0 bases and J by 5 bases, 3 bases remained unmatched. The CDR3 loop is CASSLGLAGLTGELFF. The DNA of the CDR3 is TGTGCCAGCAGCTTGGGACTAGCGGGATTAACCGGGGAGCTGTTTTTT.

The CDR3: CASSLTPGGTQYF. Written as DNA, the CDR3 is TGTGCCAGCAGTTTAACGCCCGGCGGGACCCAGTACTTC. This sequence joins TRBV12-3 or TRBV12-4 and TRBJ2-5; D unresolved. CDR3 length: 13 residues. Between the trimmed V and J ends, which lost 2 bases and 7 bases, there was a span of 11 bases.

The V and J genes are TRBV6-5 and TRBJ1-2; D is possibly TRBD1 (5 bases). Trimming removed 9 bases at V and 4 bases at J, with 18 bases between. The CDR3 length is 14 residues. Germline V gene sequence: CDR1 MNHEY, CDR2 SVGAGI. CDR3 residues: CASTSRRQSYGYTF. For the CDR3, the DNA is TGTGCCAGTACTTCACGACGACAGTCCTATGGCTACACCTTC.

The gene calls are TRBV7-2 and TRBJ1-3, with D perhaps matching TRBD1 (6 bases). V dropped 0 bases and J dropped 3 bases, with 9 bases sitting between them. The CDR3 runs 15 residues. Per the germline V gene, CDR1 is SGHTA and CDR2 is FQGNSA. The CDR3 DNA follows: TGTGCCAGCAGCTTAGCCGGGGGGCTTGGAAACACCATATATTTT. As protein: CASSLAGGLGNTIYF.

CDR3 DNA: TGTGCCAGCAGAACAGTGGGCAGGGTGAACACTGAAGCTTTCTTT. Amino acids: CASRTVGRVNTEAFF. The chain combines TRBV6-5 with TRBJ1-1; tentatively, D is TRBD1 (5 bases). V was cut by 6 bases and J by 0 bases, with 14 bases left in between. Per germline, CDR1 MNHEY and CDR2 SVGAGI. The CDR3 sequence is 15 residues long.

The CDR3: CASSFGQILLRNTEAFF. The CDR3 DNA follows: TGTGCCAGCAGCTTTGGGCAGATCTTACTTCGGAACACTGAAGCTTTCTTT. The V and J genes are TRBV13 and TRBJ1-1; no clear D. Germline V gene data show CDR1 as PRHDT and CDR2 as FYEKMQ (reference sequence). The CDR3 is made up of 17 amino acids. V was clipped by 3 bases and J by 1 base, with 18 bases between them.

This chain uses TRBV11-2 with TRBJ2-5, with 12 bases fitting TRBD2. Trimming cost V 1 base and J 0 bases; bases outside gene matches: 3. The CDR3 is made up of 17 amino acids. CDR1 SGHAT and CDR2 FQNNGV come from the germline V gene. CDR3 DNA sequence: TGTGCCAGCAGCTTAGGGGCTAGCGGGGGGGACCAAGAGACCCAGTACTTC. Its translation: CASSLGASGGDQETQYF.

The CDR3, as DNA: TGTGCCAGCAGCTTGGCCTCTAGCGGGGAGACAGATACGCAGTATTTT. Amino acid sequence: CASSLASSGETDTQYF. The chain employs TRBV5-5 and TRBJ2-3, with 9 nucleotides matching TRBD2. V shed 0 bases and J 3 bases; nucleotides not matched to a gene: 5. The CDR3 contains 16 residues. Germline CDR1 SGHKS, CDR2 YYEKEE (reference sequence).

This clone was seen a handful of times. This sequence joins TRBV6-5 and TRBJ1-1, with D perhaps matching TRBD1 (6 bases). The germline CDR1 and CDR2 sequences are MNHEY and SVGAGI. This CDR3 is built from 12 residues. V shed 6 bases and J shed 5 bases, with 10 bases lying between them. DNA of the CDR3: TGTGCCAGCAGACAGGGCAGGACTGAAGCTTTCTTT. This codes for CASRQGRTEAFF.

The chain combines TRBV19 with TRBJ1-2; 8 nucleotides line up with TRBD1. The CDR3 length is 14 residues. The junction had 8 bases not matched to a gene; V was cut back by 7 bases and J by 4 bases. The germline gives CDR1 LNHDA, CDR2 SQIVND (reference sequence). The CDR3 nucleotides read TGTGCCAGTAAGGGGTCAGGGGGCTTCTATGGCTACACCTTC. Protein: CASKGSGGFYGYTF.